This T cell receptor (beta chain) was recorded in a study of T-cell reconstitution after alpha-beta-depleted transplantation in children. The library targeted TCRbeta and was prepared with unique molecular identifiers. TCRdb reprocessed the PCR reads via MiXCR and lists one record per CDR3 protein. The sample yields some 240,000 distinct CDR3 sequences, around 11% seen once. Many counts were recorded for this clonotype. Germline V gene data show CDR1 as DFQATT and CDR2 as SNEGSKA (reference sequence). This CDR3 has 16 residues. V was trimmed by 0 bases and J by 4 bases, leaving 16 bases between them. This sample comprised PBMCs from the stem cell graft donor, obtained from the stem cell graft. The chain uses TRBV20-1 and TRBJ2-1; perhaps TRBD1 as D (6 bases). The sequence derives from a human donor who donated a stem cell graft to a child with acute lymphoblastic leukemia. The CDR3 bases are TGCAGTGCTAGAGATCTTTTGGGGGCCTTTTACAATGAGCAGTTCTTC. Translation: CSARDLLGAFYNEQFF.